Given below is one T cell receptor (beta chain) in context. Its cognate antigen is unknown. Only in-frame clones appear in the TCRdb table, and some are missing; sequencing was by immunoSEQ multiplex PCR. This repertoire shows over 55,000 clones, about 83% found once; its top ten account for about 7%. The data belong to a study of T cell responses to AZD1222 COVID-19 vaccine. General observations from the study: Clonal diversity may have been underestimated in mostly white British donors. Unmutated variant regions reportedly attract nearly half of all spike-specific TCRs. Vaccine-associated CD4 TCRs ranged over spike, dominating at 160-218 and 743-854. Sampling captured repertoires only after the peak T cell response.

CDR3 length: 16 amino acids. Per the germline V gene, CDR1 is LGHNT and CDR2 is FRNRAP. The V and J ends lost 1 base and 0 bases respectively, with 10 bases between them. The sample was peripheral blood, taken on day 0 of AZD1222 vaccination. The V and J genes are TRBV12-5 and TRBJ1-3, with no clear D. The clonotype comes from an adult in good health. The CDR3 region has the DNA TGTGCTAGTGGTTTGGGAGCGTCGTCCTCTGGAAACACCATATATTTT. This translates into CASGLGASSSGNTIYF.